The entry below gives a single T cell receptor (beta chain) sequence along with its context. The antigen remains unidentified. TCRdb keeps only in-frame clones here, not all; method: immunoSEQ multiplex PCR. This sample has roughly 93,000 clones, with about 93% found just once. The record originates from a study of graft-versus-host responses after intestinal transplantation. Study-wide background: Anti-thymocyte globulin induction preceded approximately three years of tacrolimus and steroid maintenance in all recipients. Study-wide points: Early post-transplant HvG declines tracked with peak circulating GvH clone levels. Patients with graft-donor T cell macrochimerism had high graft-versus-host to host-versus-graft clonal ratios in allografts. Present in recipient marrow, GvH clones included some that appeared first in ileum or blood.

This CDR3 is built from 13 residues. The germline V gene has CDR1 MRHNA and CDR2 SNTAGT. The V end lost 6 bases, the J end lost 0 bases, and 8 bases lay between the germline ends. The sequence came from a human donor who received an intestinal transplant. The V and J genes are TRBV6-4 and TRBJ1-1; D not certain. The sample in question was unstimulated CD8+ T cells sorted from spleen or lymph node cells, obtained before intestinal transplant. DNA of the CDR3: TGTGCCAGCAGACAGAATTTGAACACTGAAGCTTTCTTT. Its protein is CASRQNLNTEAFF.